These 32 T cell receptor beta chains came from one sample sequenced in a study of cytomegalovirus exposure and HLA in healthy donors. Amplification used 60 Vbeta primers and 13 Jbeta primers. The data were produced by immunoSEQ multiplex PCR, yet TCRdb's version contains in-frame clones alone and is incomplete. This repertoire shows about 110,000 clones, less than 80% found once; its top ten account for approximately 1.3%. Source material: PBMCs. The receptors originated from a man aged 25 to 45 in good health and CMV-seronegative.

The J gene is TRBJ2-7, the V gene TRBV27; 11 nucleotides line up with TRBD2. Germline CDR1 reads MNHEY; CDR2 reads SMNVEV (reference sequence). J was trimmed by 4 bases and V by 5 bases; bases with no gene match: 1. There are 13 residues in the CDR3. This CDR3 is CASSGLAGYEQYF. The CDR3 bases are TGTGCCAGCAGTGGACTAGCGGGTTACGAGCAGTACTTC.

This sequence joins TRBV6-1 and TRBJ1-1; 8 nucleotides agree with TRBD1. Trimming cost V 3 bases and J 6 bases; bases outside gene matches: 9. The CDR3 runs to 15 residues. Germline assignment: CDR1 MNHNS and CDR2 SASEGT. The CDR3 DNA follows: TGTGCCAGCAGTGAGCCATGGACAGGGCGGCCTGAAGCTTTCTTT. As protein: CASSEPWTGRPEAFF.

This clone occurred once. The chain's CDR3 is CATSRDPSTDTQYF. DNA for the CDR3: TGTGCCACCAGCAGAGATCCGAGCACAGATACGCAGTATTTT. The chain combines TRBV15 with TRBJ2-3; D gene unclear. The germline V gene has CDR1 LNHNV and CDR2 YYDKDF (reference sequence). This CDR3 is 14 amino acids long. V dropped 0 bases and J dropped 0 bases, with 4 bases sitting between them. Full variable domain (remainder filled in from reference TRBV15 and TRBJ2-3): DAMVIQNPRYQVTQFGKPVTLSCSQTLNHNVMYWYQQKSSQAPKLLFHYYDKDFNNEADTPDNFQSRRPNTSFCFLDIRSPGLGDTAMYLCATSRDPSTDTQYFGPGTRLTVL.

This sequence joins TRBV25-1 and TRBJ2-7; TRBD1 matches 7 bases. The CDR3 runs 14 residues. Germline CDR1 MGHDK, CDR2 SYGVNS. Trimming at V came to 4 bases and at J to 2 bases, leaving 5 bases not matched to a gene. Here the CDR3 reads CASSARTGTYEQYF. The CDR3 DNA is TGTGCCAGCAGTGCTAGGACAGGCACCTACGAGCAGTACTTC.

With regard to this clone: One junction end disagrees with the germline gene, perhaps due to a read error. DNA for the CDR3: TGCGCCAGCGGCCAAGATTCGGGGTCGGCTAATGAAAAACTGTTTTTT. It yields the protein CASGQDSGSANEKLFF. This chain uses TRBV4-3 with TRBJ1-4, with D hard to call. Germline lookup yields CDR1 LGHNA and CDR2 YSLEER. The CDR3 runs to 16 residues.

The chain couples TRBV14 to TRBJ1-2; TRBD1 agrees at 10 bases. The CDR3 contains 13 residues. CDR1 and CDR2 from the germline V gene are SGHDN and FVKESK. The V and J ends lost 5 bases and 6 bases, in that order; junction bases with no gene match: 3. In DNA form, the CDR3 reads TGTGCCAGCAGCGGAGGGACAGGGGATGGCTACACCTTC. This translates into CASSGGTGDGYTF. The full variable domain, rest sourced from reference TRBV14 and TRBJ1-2, is EAGVTQFPSHSVIEKGQTVTLRCDPISGHDNLYWYRRVMGKEIKFLLHFVKESKQDESGMPNNRFLAERTGGTYSTLKVQPAELEDSGVYFCASSGGTGDGYTFGSGTRLTVV.

The CDR3 is CASSPPIQGSTYEQYF. The CDR3 DNA reads TGTGCCAGCAGTCCGCCGATACAGGGATCTACCTACGAGCAGTACTTC. J is TRBJ2-7 and V is TRBV7-9; possibly TRBD1 for D (6 bases). Deletions cut 6 bases from V and 2 bases from J, with 20 bases between. There are 16 residues in the CDR3. The germline CDR1 and CDR2 sequences are SEHNR and FQNEAQ (reference sequence). The full variable domain, completed using reference TRBV7-9 and TRBJ2-7, is DTGVSQNPRHKITKRGQNVTFRCDPISEHNRLYWYRQTLGQGPEFLTYFQNEAQLEKSRLLSDRFSAERPKGSFSTLEIQRTEQGDSAMYLCASSPPIQGSTYEQYFGPGTRLTVT.

This chain links TRBV7-9 with TRBJ1-2; the match to TRBD1 covers 7 bases. CDR1 is SEHNR and CDR2 is FQNEAQ in the germline V gene (reference sequence). V shed 4 bases, J shed 0 bases, and the junction held 2 bases outside the gene matches. This CDR3 spans 14 amino acids. In DNA, the CDR3 is TGTGCCAGCAGCTCGACAGGGACTAACTATGGCTACACCTTC. It codes for CASSSTGTNYGYTF.

This chain links TRBV10-1 with TRBJ1-2; D gene uncertain. Trimming took off 8 bases at V and 6 bases at J, with 4 bases between the two ends. CDR1 is WNHNN, CDR2 SYGVQD, per germline (reference sequence). This CDR3 region has 9 residues. In DNA, the CDR3 is TGCGCCAGCCGGGATGGCTACACCTTC. Its translation: CASRDGYTF.

J is TRBJ2-7 and V is TRBV19; 7 positions agree with TRBD1. Germline CDR1 and CDR2: LNHDA and SQIVND (reference sequence). This CDR3 is 13 amino acids long. Germline trimming cut 5 bases from V and 2 bases from J; bases unmatched to any gene: 3. Written as DNA, the CDR3 is TGTGCCAGTAGTTTTGGACAGGCCTACGAGCAGTACTTC. Its translation: CASSFGQAYEQYF.

J is TRBJ2-2 and V is TRBV2, with D possibly being TRBD1 (5 bases). Deletions cut 6 bases from V and 4 bases from J, with 9 bases between. The CDR3 runs 13 residues. Germline CDR1 SNHLY, CDR2 FYNNEI. CDR3: CASRGLVTGELFF. The CDR3 nucleotides read TGTGCCAGCAGGGGGCTGGTCACCGGGGAGCTGTTTTTT.

This clone showed up just a few times. The chain has TRBV4-3 and TRBJ2-3; 7 bases line up with TRBD1. CDR3 size: 16 residues. V shed 0 bases, J shed 1 base, and the junction held 4 bases outside the gene matches. Per germline, CDR1 LGHNA and CDR2 YSLEER. Written as DNA, the CDR3 is TGCGCCAGCAGCCAAGATTGGACAGGTCGCACAGATACGCAGTATTTT. It yields the protein CASSQDWTGRTDTQYF.

This rearrangement joins TRBV5-1 to TRBJ2-7; 9 bases are a match to TRBD1. V was clipped by 3 bases and J by 5 bases; unmatched bases: 9. Germline assignment: CDR1 SGHRS and CDR2 YFSETQ. The CDR3 is 15 residues long. The CDR3 loop reads CASSSYEDRGDEQYF. DNA for the CDR3: TGCGCCAGCAGCTCTTACGAGGACAGGGGAGACGAGCAGTACTTC.

V and J are TRBV6-5 and TRBJ1-5; maybe TRBD1 (5 bases). The V gene lost 0 bases and the J gene lost 3 bases, with 9 bases spanning the gap. CDR1 is MNHEY and CDR2 is SVGAGI in the germline V gene. This CDR3 comprises 15 residues. CDR3 in DNA: TGTGCCAGCAGTTACTCCGACAGCCACAATCAGCCCCAGCATTTT. It specifies CASSYSDSHNQPQHF.

The chain couples TRBV29-1 to TRBJ2-7, with no clear D. The germline V and J ends were trimmed by 6 bases and 0 bases, with 12 bases remaining between them. Germline values: CDR1 SQVTM, CDR2 ANQGSEA. This CDR3 region has 13 residues. CDR3 DNA: TGCAGCGTCACTCAAGAGAGCTCCTACGAGCAGTACTTC. Its translation: CSVTQESSYEQYF.

This clone has only one observation. The chain is built from TRBV28 and TRBJ2-3; TRBD2 matches at 13 bases. The CDR3 is made up of 16 amino acids. Trimming removed 5 bases from V and 4 bases from J; junction bases left unmatched: 6. The germline V gene has CDR1 MDHEN and CDR2 SYDVKM. The CDR3 is CASSPGTSGTADTQYF. CDR3 bases: TGTGCCAGCAGTCCCGGGACTAGCGGGACTGCAGATACGCAGTATTTT.

V and J are TRBV6-1 and TRBJ2-7; no definite D call. CDR1 is MNHNS and CDR2 is SASEGT in the germline V gene. This CDR3 region has 13 residues. Trimming cost V 0 bases and J 7 bases, with 10 bases left between them. In DNA form, the CDR3 reads TGTGCCAGCAGTGAAGCCCAAAGGCGGGAGCAGTACTTC. This translates into CASSEAQRREQYF.

The chain has TRBV7-9 and TRBJ1-2; possible D gene TRBD1, 5 bases. CDR3 length: 14 residues. V lost 1 base and J lost 8, with 14 bases in between. Looked up from germline, CDR1 is SEHNR and CDR2 is FQNEAQ (reference sequence). The CDR3 is CASSLGQSGPGYTF. CDR3 coding DNA: TGTGCCAGCAGCTTAGGACAGTCCGGTCCCGGCTACACCTTC.

The J gene is TRBJ1-2, the V gene TRBV7-9; D perhaps matches TRBD1 (6 bases). With 3 bases removed from V and 2 bases from J, the gap between germline ends came to 7 bases. Germline V gene data show CDR1 as SEHNR and CDR2 as FQNEAQ (reference sequence). The CDR3 loop spans 13 amino acids. The CDR3 region has the DNA TGTGCCAGCAGCTTGGGACACAACTATGGCTACACCTTC. This sequence encodes CASSLGHNYGYTF.

In this sample, this clone turned up a few times. Other DNA sequences of this sample code for an identical CDR3. This sequence joins TRBV27 and TRBJ1-3; 8 nucleotides agree with TRBD1. V dropped 0 bases and J dropped 4; count of bases not matched to a gene: 11. The CDR3 loop spans 18 amino acids. Germline CDR1 is MNHEY and CDR2 is SMNVEV (reference sequence). The DNA of the CDR3 is TGTGCCAGCAGTTTATCAAGGAGGCAGGGGGCGCGAGGAAACACCATATATTTT. Amino acids: CASSLSRRQGARGNTIYF.

The chain has TRBV4-3 and TRBJ1-1; 7 bases map to TRBD1. J gave up 5 bases and V 3 bases, and 6 bases lay outside the gene matches. In germline, CDR1 is LGHNA, CDR2 YSLEER. The CDR3 totals 14 residues. This CDR3 reads CASSQIGGQTEAFF. CDR3 sequence (DNA): TGCGCCAGCAGCCAGATTGGGGGACAGACTGAAGCTTTCTTT.

The V gene is TRBV9, the J gene TRBJ1-1, with D perhaps matching TRBD1 (5 bases). Germline values: CDR1 SGDLS, CDR2 YYNGEE. Trimming stripped 4 bases from V and 7 bases from J, with 23 bases between. This CDR3 comprises 16 residues. The CDR3 loop reads CASSPHSGGSGGEAFF. The CDR3 DNA reads TGTGCCAGCAGCCCCCACAGCGGGGGATCGGGGGGTGAAGCTTTCTTT.

The V gene is TRBV28, the J gene TRBJ1-5; possibly TRBD1 for D (5 bases). The V end was cut by 4 bases, the J end by 6 bases, with 16 bases between. This CDR3 is 15 amino acids long. Germline V gene sequence: CDR1 MDHEN, CDR2 SYDVKM. The CDR3 reads CASSSHPGLPQPQHF. The CDR3 DNA reads TGTGCCAGCAGTTCGCACCCAGGGCTTCCTCAGCCCCAGCATTTT.

The chain couples TRBV7-9 to TRBJ2-7; D may be TRBD1 (5 bases). The germline V and J ends were trimmed by 5 bases and 1 base, with 12 bases remaining between them. The germline V gene has CDR1 SEHNR and CDR2 FQNEAQ (reference sequence). CDR3 length: 14 amino acids. DNA for the CDR3: TGTGCCAGCAGCACAGGCCAGGGTTCCTACGAGCAGTACTTC. Protein: CASSTGQGSYEQYF. Looking up the rest from reference TRBV7-9 and TRBJ2-7 gives the full variable domain: DTGVSQNPRHKITKRGQNVTFRCDPISEHNRLYWYRQTLGQGPEFLTYFQNEAQLEKSRLLSDRFSAERPKGSFSTLEIQRTEQGDSAMYLCASSTGQGSYEQYFGPGTRLTVT.

The chain combines TRBV11-2 with TRBJ1-2, with D uncertain. Looked up from germline, CDR1 is SGHAT and CDR2 is FQNNGV. V lost 5 bases, J lost 8 bases, and 24 bases lay in between. The CDR3 is made up of 16 amino acids. The CDR3 region is CASSASPPGPGGGYTF. Here the CDR3 DNA reads TGTGCCAGCAGCGCCTCACCACCCGGCCCGGGAGGAGGCTACACCTTC.

This clone was counted between two and nine times. The CDR3 nucleotides read TGTGCCAGTAGTAGGGACAGGGAGTTCACCGGGGAGCTGTTTTTT. Its translation is CASSRDREFTGELFF. The chain has TRBV19 and TRBJ2-2; 9 bases align to TRBD1. Per the germline V gene, CDR1 is LNHDA and CDR2 is SQIVND (reference sequence). The CDR3 runs to 15 residues. The V segment lost 4 bases and the J segment 4 bases; nucleotides outside the gene matches: 4.

The V and J genes are TRBV7-2 and TRBJ2-7; 9 bases are a match to TRBD2. V was clipped by 4 bases and J by 1 base; unmatched bases: 11. This CDR3 is 17 amino acids long. The germline CDR1 and CDR2 sequences are SGHTA and FQGNSA. Here the CDR3 DNA reads TGTGCCAGCAGCTCACCCTTCGGTAGCGGGGGATCCTACGAGCAGTACTTC. Its protein product is CASSSPFGSGGSYEQYF.

A few counts support this clone. This sequence joins TRBV28 and TRBJ2-3; TRBD2 matches 16 bases. The germline V gene encodes CDR1 MDHEN and CDR2 SYDVKM. After removal of 5 bases from V and 8 bases from J, the junction contained 10 bases not matched to a gene. The CDR3 loop spans 17 amino acids. The CDR3 DNA follows: TGTGCCAGCAGTCCCGGGACTAGCGGGAGGGCCAGCGTTACGCAGTATTTT. Its translation is CASSPGTSGRASVTQYF.

The chain joins TRBV6-6 to TRBJ1-5; D is ambiguous. Germline V gene lookup returns CDR1 MNHNY and CDR2 SVGAGI (reference sequence). CDR3 length: 11 residues. V was cut by 8 bases and J by 5 bases, with 7 bases left in between. CDR3 residues: CASGPYQPQHF. Written as DNA, the CDR3 is TGTGCCAGCGGCCCATATCAGCCCCAGCATTTT.

This chain connects TRBV19 to TRBJ1-2; TRBD1 matches at 7 bases. With V trimmed by 8 bases and J by 2 bases, 2 bases remained unmatched. Germline V gene lookup returns CDR1 LNHDA and CDR2 SQIVND (reference sequence). This CDR3 comprises 12 residues. The DNA for the CDR3 is TGTGCCAGTGAGACAGGGAACTATGGCTACACCTTC. This sequence encodes CASETGNYGYTF.

The V and J genes are TRBV5-4 and TRBJ2-5; D not certain. Germline CDR1 and CDR2: SGHNT and YYREEE (reference sequence). The CDR3 consists of 11 residues. Trimming removed 5 bases from V and 2 bases from J, with 4 bases in between. This CDR3 is CASRSQETQYF. The CDR3 coding sequence is TGTGCCAGCAGGTCTCAAGAGACCCAGTACTTC.

This clone appeared a few times. The chain is built from TRBV6-1 and TRBJ1-1; 9 positions agree with TRBD1. Germline V lookup: CDR1 MNHNS, CDR2 SASEGT. The V and J ends lost 2 bases and 3 bases, in that order; junction bases with no gene match: 7. This CDR3 has 16 residues. The CDR3 protein is CASSEFGQGRHTEAFF. CDR3 coding DNA: TGTGCCAGCAGTGAATTCGGACAGGGGCGCCACACTGAAGCTTTCTTT.